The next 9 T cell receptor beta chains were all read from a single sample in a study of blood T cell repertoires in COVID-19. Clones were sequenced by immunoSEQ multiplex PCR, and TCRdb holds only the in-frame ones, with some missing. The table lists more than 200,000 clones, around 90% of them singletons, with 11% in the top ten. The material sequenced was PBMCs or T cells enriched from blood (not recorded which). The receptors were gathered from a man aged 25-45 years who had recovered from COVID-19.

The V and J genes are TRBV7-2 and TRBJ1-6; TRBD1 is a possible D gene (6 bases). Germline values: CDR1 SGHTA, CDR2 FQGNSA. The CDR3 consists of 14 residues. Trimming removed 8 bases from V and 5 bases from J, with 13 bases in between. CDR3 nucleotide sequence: TGTGCCAGCCGTGGGGGGGGCCATAATTCACCCCTCCACTTT. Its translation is CASRGGGHNSPLHF.

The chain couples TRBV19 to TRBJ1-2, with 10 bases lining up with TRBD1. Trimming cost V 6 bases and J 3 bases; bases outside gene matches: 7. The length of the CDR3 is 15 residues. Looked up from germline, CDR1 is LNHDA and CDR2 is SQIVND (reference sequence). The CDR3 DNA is TGTGCCAGTAGGGGACAGGGGTCCCCCCACTATGGCTACACCTTC. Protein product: CASRGQGSPHYGYTF.

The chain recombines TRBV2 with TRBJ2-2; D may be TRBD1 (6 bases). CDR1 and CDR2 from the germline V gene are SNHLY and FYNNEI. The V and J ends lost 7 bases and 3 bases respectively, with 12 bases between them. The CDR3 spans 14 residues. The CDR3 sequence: CASKGDTDTGELFF. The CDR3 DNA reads TGTGCCAGCAAGGGGGACACAGACACCGGGGAGCTGTTTTTT.

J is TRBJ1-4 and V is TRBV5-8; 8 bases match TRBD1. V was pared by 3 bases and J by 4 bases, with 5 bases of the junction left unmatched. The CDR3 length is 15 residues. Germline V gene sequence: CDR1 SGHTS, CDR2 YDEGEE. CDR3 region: CASSSRTGYNEKLFF. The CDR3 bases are TGTGCCAGCAGCTCCCGGACAGGGTATAATGAAAAACTGTTTTTT.

The CDR3, as DNA: TGCGCCAGCAGCCGAACTACTAGCGGGAACACAGATACGCAGTATTTT. This sequence encodes CASSRTTSGNTDTQYF. The chain employs TRBV5-1 and TRBJ2-3; 10 positions agree with TRBD2. The CDR3 runs 16 residues. The J segment lost 2 bases and the V segment lost 4 bases, leaving 7 bases of the junction unmatched. CDR1 is SGHRS, CDR2 YFSETQ, per germline.

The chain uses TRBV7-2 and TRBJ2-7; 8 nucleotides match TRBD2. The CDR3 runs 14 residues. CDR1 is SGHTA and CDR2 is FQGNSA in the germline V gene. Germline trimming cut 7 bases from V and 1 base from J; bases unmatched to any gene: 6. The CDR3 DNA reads TGTGCCAGCAACCCGGGGGGGACATCCTACGAGCAGTACTTC. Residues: CASNPGGTSYEQYF.

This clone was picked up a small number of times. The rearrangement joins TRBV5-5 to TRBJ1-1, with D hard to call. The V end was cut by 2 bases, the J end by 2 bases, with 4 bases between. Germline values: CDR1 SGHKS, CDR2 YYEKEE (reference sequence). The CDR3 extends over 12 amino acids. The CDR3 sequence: CASSFSNTEAFF. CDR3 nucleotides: TGTGCCAGCAGCTTCTCCAACACTGAAGCTTTCTTT.

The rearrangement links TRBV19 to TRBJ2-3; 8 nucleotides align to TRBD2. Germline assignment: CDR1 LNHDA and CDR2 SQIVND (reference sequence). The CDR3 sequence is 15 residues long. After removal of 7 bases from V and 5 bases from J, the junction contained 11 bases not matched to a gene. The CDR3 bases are TGTGCCAGTAACCCAGCGGGGGACCTCTTAGATACGCAGTATTTT. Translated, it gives CASNPAGDLLDTQYF.

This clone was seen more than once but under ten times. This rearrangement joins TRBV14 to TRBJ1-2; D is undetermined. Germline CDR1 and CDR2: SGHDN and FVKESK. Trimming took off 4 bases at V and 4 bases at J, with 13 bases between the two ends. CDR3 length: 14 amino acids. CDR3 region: CASSRTIFSYGYTF. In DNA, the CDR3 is TGTGCCAGCAGCCGCACAATTTTCTCCTATGGCTACACCTTC.